This TCR beta chain was sequenced in a study of cytomegalovirus exposure and HLA in healthy donors. Germline V gene sequence: CDR1 SGDLS, CDR2 YYNGEE. With 0 bases clipped from V and 1 base from J, the junction kept 3 bases outside the gene matches. The CDR3 has 16 residues. This clone was picked up a small number of times. Its antigen is undetermined. 13 Jbeta primers and 60 Vbeta primers were used for the PCR. Only in-frame clones appear in the TCRdb table, and some are missing; sequencing was by immunoSEQ multiplex PCR. The sample holds approximately 130,000 clones, 65% to 90% seen once. Study-wide points: An apparent linkage of common viral pathogens to several of the most significant clusters emerged in a later analysis.

Likely unrecorded immune exposures existed in these nominally healthy donors. This TCR derives from a man between 18 and 29 years old in good health and CMV-seronegative. Sequencing was carried out using PBMCs. V and J are TRBV9 and TRBJ2-3; 9 bases map to TRBD2. This CDR3 reads CASSVGIAGGTDTQYF. The DNA of the CDR3 is TGTGCCAGCAGCGTAGGGATAGCGGGAGGCACAGATACGCAGTATTTT.